This TCR beta chain was retrieved from a study of T cell responses to AZD1222 COVID-19 vaccine. Comments on this clone: Antigen: not known.

Here immunoSEQ multiplex PCR was the method, and the copy in TCRdb shows in-frame clones only, minus some. The data show about 120,000 clones, with roughly 90% seen just once and roughly 1.6% held by the top ten. Study-level findings and limits: Just a handful of AZD1222 recipients tested seropositive at baseline.

The V gene's germline CDR1 is SGHRS and CDR2 YFSETQ. This CDR3 comprises 16 residues. V was cut by 0 bases and J by 2 bases, with 12 bases left in between. This receptor was taken from an adult in good health. The chain has TRBV5-1 and TRBJ1-5; no clear D gene. The specimen comprised peripheral blood, sampled on day 0 of AZD1222 vaccination. CDR3 bases: TGCGCCAGCAGCTTGGGACCCGGGGAAGGCAATCAGCCCCAGCATTTT. Protein sequence: CASSLGPGEGNQPQHF.